These 6 T cell receptor beta chains were sequenced from one sample in a study of shared clonotypes between healthy human individuals. The repertoire was sequenced with immunoSEQ multiplex PCR; TCRdb's copy has only in-frame clones and lacks some. Of about 1.5 million clones listed, approximately 96% were seen once; the top ten hold roughly 1.2%. Sequencing was done on a sample of naive CD4+ T cells sorted from blood. The subset here: CD45RA+ positively selected. These receptor sequences come from a man aged 25 to 40 in good health.

The chain couples TRBV11-2 to TRBJ2-7; maybe TRBD1 (5 bases). Between the trimmed V and J ends, which lost 1 base and 0 bases, there was a span of 10 bases. The CDR3 runs 15 residues. The germline gives CDR1 SGHAT, CDR2 FQNNGV. The CDR3 bases are TGTGCCAGCAGCTTAGCCCCCGACAGCTCCTACGAGCAGTACTTC. It is translated as CASSLAPDSSYEQYF.

This clone has a single count. The sample has other DNA sequences that encode this CDR3 too. This chain's CDR3 is CASSLGGSSYNEQFF. Here the CDR3 DNA reads TGTGCCAGCAGTTTGGGCGGGAGTTCGTACAATGAGCAGTTCTTC. V and J are TRBV28 and TRBJ2-1, with 7 bases aligning to TRBD2. With 3 bases clipped from V and 4 bases from J, the junction kept 6 bases outside the gene matches. The CDR3 consists of 15 residues. CDR1 is MDHEN and CDR2 is SYDVKM in the germline V gene.

V and J are TRBV7-2 and TRBJ2-7; D gene unclear. This CDR3 is built from 12 residues. Germline V gene sequence: CDR1 SGHTA, CDR2 FQGNSA. V dropped 3 bases and J dropped 4 bases, with 7 bases sitting between them. CDR3 in amino acids: CASSFSGYEQYF. The CDR3 DNA is TGTGCCAGCAGCTTTTCTGGGTACGAGCAGTACTTC.

The J gene is TRBJ1-5, the V gene TRBV12-2; whether TRBD1, the table's D call, matches the DNA was not checked. TRBV12-2 is deemed a pseudogene. This CDR3 region has 15 residues. CDR3 residues: CASRLGQAGDQPQHF. CDR3 coding DNA: TGTGCAAGTCGCTTAGGACAGGCGGGCGATCAGCCCCAGCATTTT.

The chain has TRBV9 and TRBJ2-3; TRBD1 matches at 9 bases. J lost 4 bases, V lost 4 bases, and 22 bases had no gene match. CDR1 is SGDLS, CDR2 YYNGEE, per germline. CDR3 length: 20 residues. DNA for the CDR3: TGTGCCAGCAGCTCCAGGGGGACAGGGTCTGCGGGAGAAGGGGCAGATACGCAGTATTTT. This sequence encodes CASSSRGTGSAGEGADTQYF.

The rearrangement uses TRBV7-6 and TRBJ2-2, with D unclear. V gave up 1 base and J gave up 4 bases, with 7 bases separating them. The germline CDR1 and CDR2 sequences are SGHVS and FNYEAQ. The CDR3 contains 14 residues. CDR3 coding DNA: TGTGCCAGCAGCTTAGTTTCGTCCACCGGGGAGCTGTTTTTT. As protein: CASSLVSSTGELFF.